The next 6 T cell receptor beta chains were all read from a single sample in a study of chemoradiotherapy in HPV16-positive cancers. Data came from immunoSEQ multiplex PCR; TCRdb stores just in-frame clones and leaves some out. The sample yields 30,000 to 40,000 clones, around three quarters seen once. Sequencing was performed on blood, taken from a patient who underwent chemoradiotherapy. Every receptor here comes from a human donor with HPV-associated anogenital cancer.

This chain uses TRBV9 with TRBJ2-6; D uncertain. Germline CDR1 reads SGDLS; CDR2 reads YYNGEE. The CDR3 runs 15 residues. V lost 1 base and J 1 base, leaving 6 bases between the germline ends. CDR3: CASSVYRSGANVLTF. CDR3 DNA sequence: TGTGCCAGCAGCGTATATAGATCTGGGGCCAACGTCCTGACTTTC.

V is TRBV7-2 and J is TRBJ2-1, with a weak D call TRBD1 (6 bases). V was cut by 5 bases and J by 9 bases, with 17 bases left in between. The CDR3 has 14 amino acids. Germline V gene data show CDR1 as SGHTA and CDR2 as FQGNSA. The CDR3 spells CASSEWGPTGEQFF. CDR3 nucleotides: TGTGCCAGCAGCGAGTGGGGGCCTACCGGTGAGCAGTTCTTC.

This sequence joins TRBV19 and TRBJ1-5, with unresolved D. The germline V gene has CDR1 LNHDA and CDR2 SQIVND (reference sequence). This CDR3 spans 14 amino acids. The V gene lost 7 bases and the J gene lost 7 bases, with 17 bases spanning the gap. CDR3 loop: CASKAGSILQPQHF. The CDR3 nucleotides are TGTGCCAGTAAGGCCGGCAGTATCCTCCAGCCCCAGCATTTT. Full variable domain (remainder filled in from reference TRBV19 and TRBJ1-5): DGGITQSPKYLFRKEGQNVTLSCEQNLNHDAMYWYRQDPGQGLRLIYYSQIVNDFQKGDIAEGYSVSREKKESFPLTVTSAQKNPTAFYLCASKAGSILQPQHFGDGTRLSIL.

This rearrangement joins TRBV7-3 to TRBJ2-2, with 10 positions matching TRBD2. The CDR3 covers 16 residues. The germline V gene has CDR1 SGHTA and CDR2 FQGTGA. J lost 4 bases, V lost 4 bases, and 6 bases had no gene match. CDR3 DNA: TGTGCCAGCAGCTCCAGCGGGGGGGCGGCCACCGGGGAGCTGTTTTTT. It is translated as CASSSSGGAATGELFF.

V and J are TRBV5-1 and TRBJ2-1; 11 bases map to TRBD2. The V gene's germline CDR1 is SGHRS and CDR2 YFSETQ. Trimming cost V 0 bases and J 6 bases; bases outside gene matches: 5. The CDR3 has 16 residues. The DNA of the CDR3 is TGCGCCAGCAGCTTGGGAAATAGCGGGGGGGCCAATGAGCAGTTCTTC. As protein: CASSLGNSGGANEQFF. The complete variable domain, with remaining parts taken from reference TRBV5-1 and TRBJ2-1, reads KAGVTQTPRYLIKTRGQQVTLSCSPISGHRSVSWYQQTPGQGLQFLFEYFSETQRNKGNFPGRFSGRQFSNSRSEMNVSTLELGDSALYLCASSLGNSGGANEQFFGPGTRLTVL.

The chain carries TRBV19 and TRBJ1-2; TRBD1 is a possible D gene (6 bases). The V gene's germline CDR1 is LNHDA and CDR2 SQIVND (reference sequence). Between the trimmed V and J ends, which lost 3 bases and 7 bases, there was a span of 12 bases. The CDR3 totals 13 residues. CDR3 in amino acids: CASSMETGPGYTF. The CDR3 bases are TGTGCCAGTAGTATGGAAACAGGGCCTGGCTACACCTTC.